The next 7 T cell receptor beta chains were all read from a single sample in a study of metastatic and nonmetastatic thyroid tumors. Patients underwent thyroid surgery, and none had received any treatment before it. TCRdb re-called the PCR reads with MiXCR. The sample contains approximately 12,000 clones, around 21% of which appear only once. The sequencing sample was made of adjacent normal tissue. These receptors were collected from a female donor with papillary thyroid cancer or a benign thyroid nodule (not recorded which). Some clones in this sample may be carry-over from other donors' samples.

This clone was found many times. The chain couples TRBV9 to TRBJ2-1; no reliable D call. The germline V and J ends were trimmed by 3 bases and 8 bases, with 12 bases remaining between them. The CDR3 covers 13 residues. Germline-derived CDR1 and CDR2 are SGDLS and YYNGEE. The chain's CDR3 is CASSGVIRDEQFF. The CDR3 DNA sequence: TGTGCCAGCAGCGGGGTTATAAGGGATGAGCAGTTCTTC.

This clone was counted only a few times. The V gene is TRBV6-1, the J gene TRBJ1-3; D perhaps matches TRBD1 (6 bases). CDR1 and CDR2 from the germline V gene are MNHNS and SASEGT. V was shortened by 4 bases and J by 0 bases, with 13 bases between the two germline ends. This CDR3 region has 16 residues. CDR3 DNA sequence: TGTGCCAGCAGTGTTGGGGGCCCTGCCTCTGGAAACACCATATATTTT. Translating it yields CASSVGGPASGNTIYF.

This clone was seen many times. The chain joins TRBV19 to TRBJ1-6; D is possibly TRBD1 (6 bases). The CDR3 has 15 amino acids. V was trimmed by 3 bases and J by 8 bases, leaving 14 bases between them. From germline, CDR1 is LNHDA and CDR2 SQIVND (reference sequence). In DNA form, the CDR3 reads TGTGCCAGTAGTATGAGGGGGGCCTTACATTCACCCCTCCACTTT. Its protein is CASSMRGALHSPLHF.

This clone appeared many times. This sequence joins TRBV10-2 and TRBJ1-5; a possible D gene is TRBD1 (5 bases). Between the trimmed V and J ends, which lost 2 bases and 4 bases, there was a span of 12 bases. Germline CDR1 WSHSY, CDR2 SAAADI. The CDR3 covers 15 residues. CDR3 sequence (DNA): TGCGCCAGCAGTGAGGGAACAGGTGGAAATCAGCCCCAGCATTTT. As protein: CASSEGTGGNQPQHF.

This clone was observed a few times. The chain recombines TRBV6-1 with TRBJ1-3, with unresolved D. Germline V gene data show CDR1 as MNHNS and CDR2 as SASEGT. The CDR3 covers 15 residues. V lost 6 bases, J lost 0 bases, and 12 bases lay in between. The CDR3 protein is CASRKDRNSGNTIYF. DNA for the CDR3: TGTGCCAGCAGGAAAGACCGCAACTCTGGAAACACCATATATTTT.

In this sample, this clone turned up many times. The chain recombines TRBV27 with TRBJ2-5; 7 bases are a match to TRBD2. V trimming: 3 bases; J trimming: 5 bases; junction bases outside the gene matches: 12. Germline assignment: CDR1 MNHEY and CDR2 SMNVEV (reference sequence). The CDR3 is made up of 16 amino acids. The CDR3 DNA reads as TGTGCCAGCAGTTTTATCGGCGGGAGATCCCGGGAGACCCAGTACTTC. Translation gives CASSFIGGRSRETQYF.

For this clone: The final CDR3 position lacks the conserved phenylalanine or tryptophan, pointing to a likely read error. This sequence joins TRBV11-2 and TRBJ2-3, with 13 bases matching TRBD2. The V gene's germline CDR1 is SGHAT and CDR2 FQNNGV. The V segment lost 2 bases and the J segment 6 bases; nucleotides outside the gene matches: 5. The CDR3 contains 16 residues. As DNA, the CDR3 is TGTGCCAGCAGCTTATGGACTAGCGGGGGTCACGATACGCAGTATGTT. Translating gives CASSLWTSGGHDTQYV.